This T cell receptor beta chain was identified during a study of blood T cell repertoires in COVID-19. Germline V gene sequence: CDR1 SQVTM, CDR2 ANQGSEA. This CDR3 has 13 residues. V lost 4 bases, J lost 2 bases, and 12 bases lay in between. The table came from immunoSEQ multiplex PCR; TCRdb's copy has only in-frame clones and leaves some out. The data show about 280,000 clones, 88% seen once. The clonotype was recovered from a man between 18 and 35 years old with active or convalescent COVID-19. The sequenced material came from peripheral blood. The chain is built from TRBV29-1 and TRBJ2-7, with a tentative D call TRBD2 (6 bases). The CDR3 DNA follows: TGCAGCGTTGGGGAGGCCCTAACCTACGAGCAGTACTTC. Amino acid sequence: CSVGEALTYEQYF.